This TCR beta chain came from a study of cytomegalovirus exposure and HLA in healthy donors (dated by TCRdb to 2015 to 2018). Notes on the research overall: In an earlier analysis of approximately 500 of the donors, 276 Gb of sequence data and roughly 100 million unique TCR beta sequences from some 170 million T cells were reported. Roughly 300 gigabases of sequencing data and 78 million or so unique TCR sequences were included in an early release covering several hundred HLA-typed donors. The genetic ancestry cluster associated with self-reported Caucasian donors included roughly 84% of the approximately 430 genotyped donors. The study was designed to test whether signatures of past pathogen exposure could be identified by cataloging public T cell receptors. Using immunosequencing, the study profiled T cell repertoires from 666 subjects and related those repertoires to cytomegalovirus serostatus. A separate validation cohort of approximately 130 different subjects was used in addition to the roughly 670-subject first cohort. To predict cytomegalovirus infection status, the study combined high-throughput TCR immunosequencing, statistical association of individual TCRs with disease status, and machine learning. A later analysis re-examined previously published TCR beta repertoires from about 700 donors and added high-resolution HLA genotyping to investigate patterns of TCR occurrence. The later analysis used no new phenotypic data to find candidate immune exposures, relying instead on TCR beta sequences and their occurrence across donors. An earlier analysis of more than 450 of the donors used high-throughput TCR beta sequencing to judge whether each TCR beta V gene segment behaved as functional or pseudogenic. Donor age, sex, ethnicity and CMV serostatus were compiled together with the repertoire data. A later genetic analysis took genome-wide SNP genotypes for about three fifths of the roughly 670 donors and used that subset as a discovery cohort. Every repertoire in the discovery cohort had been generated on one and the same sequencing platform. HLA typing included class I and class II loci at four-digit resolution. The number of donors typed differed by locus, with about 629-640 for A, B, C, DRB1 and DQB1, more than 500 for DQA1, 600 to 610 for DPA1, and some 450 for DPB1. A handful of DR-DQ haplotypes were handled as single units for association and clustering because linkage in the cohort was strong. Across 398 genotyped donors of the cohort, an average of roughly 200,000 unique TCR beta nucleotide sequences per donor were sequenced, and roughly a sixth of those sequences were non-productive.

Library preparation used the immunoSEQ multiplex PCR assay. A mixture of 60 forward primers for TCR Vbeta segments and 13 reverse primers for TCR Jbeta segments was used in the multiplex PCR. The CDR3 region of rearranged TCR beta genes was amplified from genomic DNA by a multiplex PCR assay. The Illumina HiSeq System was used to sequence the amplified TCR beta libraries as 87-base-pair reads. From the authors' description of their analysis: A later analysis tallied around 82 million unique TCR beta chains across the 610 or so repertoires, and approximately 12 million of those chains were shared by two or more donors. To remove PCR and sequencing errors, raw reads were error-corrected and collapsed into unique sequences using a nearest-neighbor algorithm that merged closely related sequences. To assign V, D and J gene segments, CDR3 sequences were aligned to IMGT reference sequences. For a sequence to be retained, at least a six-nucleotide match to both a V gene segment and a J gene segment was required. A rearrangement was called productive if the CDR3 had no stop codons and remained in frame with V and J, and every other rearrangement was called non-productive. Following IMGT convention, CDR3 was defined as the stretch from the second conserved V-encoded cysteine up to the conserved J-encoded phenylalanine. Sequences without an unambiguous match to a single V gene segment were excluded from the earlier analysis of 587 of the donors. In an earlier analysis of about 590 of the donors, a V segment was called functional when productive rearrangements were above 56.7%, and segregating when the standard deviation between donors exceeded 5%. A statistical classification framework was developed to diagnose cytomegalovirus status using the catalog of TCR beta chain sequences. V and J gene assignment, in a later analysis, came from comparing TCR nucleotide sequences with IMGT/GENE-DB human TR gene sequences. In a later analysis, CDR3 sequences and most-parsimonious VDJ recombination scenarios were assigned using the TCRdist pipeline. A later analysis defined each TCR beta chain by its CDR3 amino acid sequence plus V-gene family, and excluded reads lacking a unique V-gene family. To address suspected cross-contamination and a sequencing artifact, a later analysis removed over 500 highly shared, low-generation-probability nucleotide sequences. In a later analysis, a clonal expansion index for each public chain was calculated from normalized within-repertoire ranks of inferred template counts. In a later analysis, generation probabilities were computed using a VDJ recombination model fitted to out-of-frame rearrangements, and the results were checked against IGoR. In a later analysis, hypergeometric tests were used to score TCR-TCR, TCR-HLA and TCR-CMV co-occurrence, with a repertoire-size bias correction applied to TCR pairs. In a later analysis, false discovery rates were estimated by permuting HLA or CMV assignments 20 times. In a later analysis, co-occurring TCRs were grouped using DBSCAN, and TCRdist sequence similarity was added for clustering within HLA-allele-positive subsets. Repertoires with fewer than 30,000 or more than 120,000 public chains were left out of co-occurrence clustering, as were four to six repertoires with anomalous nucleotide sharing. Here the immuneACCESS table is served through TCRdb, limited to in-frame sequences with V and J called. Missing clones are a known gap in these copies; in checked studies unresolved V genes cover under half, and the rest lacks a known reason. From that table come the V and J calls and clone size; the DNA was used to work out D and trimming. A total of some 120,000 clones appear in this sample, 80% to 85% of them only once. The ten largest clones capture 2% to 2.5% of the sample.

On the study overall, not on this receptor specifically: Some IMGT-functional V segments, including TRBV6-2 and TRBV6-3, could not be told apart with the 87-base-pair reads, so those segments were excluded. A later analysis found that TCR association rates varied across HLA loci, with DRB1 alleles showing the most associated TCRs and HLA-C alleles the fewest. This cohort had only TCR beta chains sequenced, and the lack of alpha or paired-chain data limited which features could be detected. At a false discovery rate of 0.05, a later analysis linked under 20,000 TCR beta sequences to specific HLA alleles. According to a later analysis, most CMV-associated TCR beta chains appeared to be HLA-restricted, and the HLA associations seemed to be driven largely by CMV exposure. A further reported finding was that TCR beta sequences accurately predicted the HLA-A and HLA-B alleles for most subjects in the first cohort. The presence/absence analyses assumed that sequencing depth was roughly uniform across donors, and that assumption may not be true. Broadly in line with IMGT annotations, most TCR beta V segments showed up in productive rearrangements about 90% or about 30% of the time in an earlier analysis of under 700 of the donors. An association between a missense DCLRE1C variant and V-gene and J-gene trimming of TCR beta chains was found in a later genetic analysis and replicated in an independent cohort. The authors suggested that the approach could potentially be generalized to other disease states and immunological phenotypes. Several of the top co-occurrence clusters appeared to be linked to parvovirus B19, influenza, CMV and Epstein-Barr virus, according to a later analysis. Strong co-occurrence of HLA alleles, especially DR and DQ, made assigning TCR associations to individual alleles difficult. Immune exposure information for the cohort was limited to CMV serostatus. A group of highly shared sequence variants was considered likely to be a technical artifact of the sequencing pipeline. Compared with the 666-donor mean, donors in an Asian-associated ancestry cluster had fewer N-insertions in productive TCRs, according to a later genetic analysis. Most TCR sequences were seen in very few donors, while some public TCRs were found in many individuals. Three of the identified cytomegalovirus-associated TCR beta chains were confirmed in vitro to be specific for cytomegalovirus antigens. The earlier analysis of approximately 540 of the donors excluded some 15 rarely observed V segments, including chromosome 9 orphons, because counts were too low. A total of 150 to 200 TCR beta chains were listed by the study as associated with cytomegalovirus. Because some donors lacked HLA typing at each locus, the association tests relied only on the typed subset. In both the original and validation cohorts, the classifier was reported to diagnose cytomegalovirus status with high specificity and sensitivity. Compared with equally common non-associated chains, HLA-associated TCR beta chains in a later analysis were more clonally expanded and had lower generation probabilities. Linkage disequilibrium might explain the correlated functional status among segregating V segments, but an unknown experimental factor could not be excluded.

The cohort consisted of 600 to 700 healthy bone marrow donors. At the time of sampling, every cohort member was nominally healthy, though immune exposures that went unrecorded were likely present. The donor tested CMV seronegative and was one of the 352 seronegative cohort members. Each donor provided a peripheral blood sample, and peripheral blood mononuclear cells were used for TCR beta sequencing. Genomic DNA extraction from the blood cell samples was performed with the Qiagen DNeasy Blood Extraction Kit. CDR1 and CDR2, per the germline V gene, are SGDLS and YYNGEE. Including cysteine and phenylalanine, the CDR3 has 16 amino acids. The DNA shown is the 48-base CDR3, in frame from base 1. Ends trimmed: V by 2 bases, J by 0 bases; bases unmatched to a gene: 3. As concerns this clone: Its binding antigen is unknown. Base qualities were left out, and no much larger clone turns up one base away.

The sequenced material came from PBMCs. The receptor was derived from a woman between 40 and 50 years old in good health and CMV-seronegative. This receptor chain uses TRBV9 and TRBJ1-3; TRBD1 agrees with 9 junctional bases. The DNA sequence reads TGTGCCAGCAGCGTCCGGGACAGGGCCTCTGGAAACACCATATATTTT. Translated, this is CASSVRDRASGNTIYF.